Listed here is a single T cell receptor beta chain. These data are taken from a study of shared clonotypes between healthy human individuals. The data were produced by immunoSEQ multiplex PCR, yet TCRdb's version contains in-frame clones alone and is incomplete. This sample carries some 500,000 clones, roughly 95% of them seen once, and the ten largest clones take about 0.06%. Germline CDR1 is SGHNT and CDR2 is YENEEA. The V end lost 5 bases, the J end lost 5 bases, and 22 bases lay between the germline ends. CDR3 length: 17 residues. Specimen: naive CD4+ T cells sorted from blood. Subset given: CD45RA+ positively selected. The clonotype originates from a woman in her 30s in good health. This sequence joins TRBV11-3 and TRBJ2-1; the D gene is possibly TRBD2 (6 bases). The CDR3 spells CASSRSRSGPSNNEQFF. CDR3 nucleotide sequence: TGTGCCAGCAGCCGAAGCCGGAGCGGGCCAAGTAACAATGAGCAGTTCTTC.